The present entry profiles one T cell receptor (beta chain) with its context. Germline V lookup: CDR1 MNHNS, CDR2 SASEGT. The CDR3 consists of 15 residues. V shed 2 bases and J shed 2 bases, with 10 bases lying between them. The data derive from a study of radiotherapy plus CTLA-4 blockade in lung cancer. Assay used: immunoSEQ multiplex PCR; TCRdb lists only in-frame clones, some missing. The sample has tens of thousands of clones; 70% to 80% are singletons. Treatment of patients with chemo-refractory metastatic non-small-cell lung cancer consisted of focal radiation plus CTLA-4 blockade with ipilimumab.

The TCR was taken from a human donor with non-small cell lung cancer who had stable disease on radiotherapy plus ipilimumab. The chain combines TRBV6-1 with TRBJ1-3; no clear D gene. The sample here was peripheral blood, taken from a patient treated with radiotherapy plus ipilimumab. CDR3 protein: CASSEYGYPGNTIYF. The CDR3 DNA reads as TGTGCCAGCAGTGAATATGGGTACCCTGGAAACACCATATATTTT.